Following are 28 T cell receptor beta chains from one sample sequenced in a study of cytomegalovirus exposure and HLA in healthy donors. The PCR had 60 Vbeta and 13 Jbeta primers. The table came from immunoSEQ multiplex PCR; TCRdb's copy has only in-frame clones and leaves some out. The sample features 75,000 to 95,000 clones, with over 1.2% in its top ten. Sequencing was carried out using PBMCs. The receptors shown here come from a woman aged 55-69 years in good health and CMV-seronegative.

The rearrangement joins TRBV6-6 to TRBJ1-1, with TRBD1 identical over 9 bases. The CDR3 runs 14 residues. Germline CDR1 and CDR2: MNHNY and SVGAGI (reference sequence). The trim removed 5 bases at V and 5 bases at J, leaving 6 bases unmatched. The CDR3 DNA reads TGTGCCAGCAGTGAGGGACAGGGAAAAACTGAAGCTTTCTTT. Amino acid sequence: CASSEGQGKTEAFF.

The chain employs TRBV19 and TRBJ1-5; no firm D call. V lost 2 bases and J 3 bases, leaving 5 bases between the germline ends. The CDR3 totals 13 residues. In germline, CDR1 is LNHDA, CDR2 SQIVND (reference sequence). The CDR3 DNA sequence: TGTGCCAGTAGTATAAATCACAATCAGCCCCAGCATTTT. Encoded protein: CASSINHNQPQHF.

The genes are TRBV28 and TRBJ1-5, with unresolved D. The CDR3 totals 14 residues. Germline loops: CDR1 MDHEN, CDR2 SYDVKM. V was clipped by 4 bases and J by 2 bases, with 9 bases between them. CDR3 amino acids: CASSSHSGNQPQHF. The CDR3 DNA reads TGTGCCAGCAGTTCCCACTCGGGCAATCAGCCCCAGCATTTT.

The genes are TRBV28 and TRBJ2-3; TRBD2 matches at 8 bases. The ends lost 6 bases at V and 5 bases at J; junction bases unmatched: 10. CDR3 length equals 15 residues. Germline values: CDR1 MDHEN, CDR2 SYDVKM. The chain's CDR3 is CASSHPGLAGDTQYF. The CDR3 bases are TGTGCCAGCAGCCATCCCGGACTAGCCGGAGATACGCAGTATTTT.

The CDR3 DNA is TGTGCCAGCAGTCTGCCGATCAGGGGGCAGCAAGCTTTCTTT. Amino acids: CASSLPIRGQQAFF. The chain links TRBV28 to TRBJ1-1; 8 bases are a match to TRBD1. Losses at the gene ends were 5 bases for V and 9 bases for J; bases not matched to a gene: 11. The CDR3 is 14 amino acids. Germline assignment: CDR1 MDHEN and CDR2 SYDVKM. Full variable domain (missing parts from reference TRBV28 and TRBJ1-1): DVKVTQSSRYLVKRTGEKVFLECVQDMDHENMFWYRQDPGLGLRLIYFSYDVKMKEKGDIPEGYSVSREKKERFSLILESASTNQTSMYLCASSLPIRGQQAFFGQGTRLTVV.

The CDR3 here is CASSLRLENTEAFF. The CDR3 DNA reads as TGCGCCAGCAGCTTAAGGCTAGAGAACACTGAAGCTTTCTTT. The V call is TRBV5-1, the J call TRBJ1-1; the D is unclear. The CDR3 contains 14 residues. Trimming pared 2 bases from V and 1 base from J, leaving 9 bases between. Germline assignment: CDR1 SGHRS and CDR2 YFSETQ. Full variable domain (rest looked up from reference TRBV5-1 and TRBJ1-1): KAGVTQTPRYLIKTRGQQVTLSCSPISGHRSVSWYQQTPGQGLQFLFEYFSETQRNKGNFPGRFSGRQFSNSRSEMNVSTLELGDSALYLCASSLRLENTEAFFGQGTRLTVV.

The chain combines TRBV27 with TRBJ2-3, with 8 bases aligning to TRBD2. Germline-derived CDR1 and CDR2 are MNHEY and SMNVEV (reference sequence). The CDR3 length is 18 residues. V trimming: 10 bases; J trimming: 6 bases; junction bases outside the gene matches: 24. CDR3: CATELGKRELRVEDTQYF. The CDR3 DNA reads TGTGCCACTGAGTTGGGTAAGCGGGAGCTTAGAGTGGAGGATACGCAGTATTTT.

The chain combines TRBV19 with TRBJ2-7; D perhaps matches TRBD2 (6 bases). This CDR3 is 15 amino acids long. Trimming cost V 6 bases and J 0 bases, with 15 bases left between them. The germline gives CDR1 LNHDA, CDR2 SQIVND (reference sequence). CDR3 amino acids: CASRNIADLSYEQYF. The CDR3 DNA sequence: TGTGCCAGTAGAAATATAGCGGACCTCTCCTACGAGCAGTACTTC. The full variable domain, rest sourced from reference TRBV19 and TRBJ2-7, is DGGITQSPKYLFRKEGQNVTLSCEQNLNHDAMYWYRQDPGQGLRLIYYSQIVNDFQKGDIAEGYSVSREKKESFPLTVTSAQKNPTAFYLCASRNIADLSYEQYFGPGTRLTVT.

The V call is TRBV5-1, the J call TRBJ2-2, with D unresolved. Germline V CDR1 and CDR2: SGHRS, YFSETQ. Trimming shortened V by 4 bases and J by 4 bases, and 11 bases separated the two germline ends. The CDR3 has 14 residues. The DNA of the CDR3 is TGCGCCAGCAGCACCTACAGCCTCACCGGGGAGCTGTTTTTT. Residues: CASSTYSLTGELFF. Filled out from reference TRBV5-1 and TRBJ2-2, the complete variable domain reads KAGVTQTPRYLIKTRGQQVTLSCSPISGHRSVSWYQQTPGQGLQFLFEYFSETQRNKGNFPGRFSGRQFSNSRSEMNVSTLELGDSALYLCASSTYSLTGELFFGEGSRLTVL.

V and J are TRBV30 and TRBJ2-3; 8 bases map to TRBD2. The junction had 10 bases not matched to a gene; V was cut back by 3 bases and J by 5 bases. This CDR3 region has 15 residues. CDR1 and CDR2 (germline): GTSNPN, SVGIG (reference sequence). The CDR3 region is CAWSATGGPGDTQYF. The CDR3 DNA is TGTGCCTGGAGCGCTACGGGAGGGCCTGGAGATACGCAGTATTTT.

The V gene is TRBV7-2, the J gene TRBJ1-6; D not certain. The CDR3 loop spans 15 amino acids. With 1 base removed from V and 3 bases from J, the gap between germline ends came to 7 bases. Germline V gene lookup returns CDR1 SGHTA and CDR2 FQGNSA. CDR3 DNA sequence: TGTGCCAGCAGCTTAGTCGGGAACTATAATTCACCCCTCCACTTT. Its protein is CASSLVGNYNSPLHF.

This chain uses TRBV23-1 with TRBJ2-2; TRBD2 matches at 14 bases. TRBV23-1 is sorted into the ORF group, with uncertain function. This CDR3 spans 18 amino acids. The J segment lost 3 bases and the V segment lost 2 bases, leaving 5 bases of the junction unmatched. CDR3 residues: CASSQTGLAGVHTGELFF. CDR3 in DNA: TGCGCCAGCAGTCAAACGGGACTAGCGGGAGTTCACACCGGGGAGCTGTTTTTT.

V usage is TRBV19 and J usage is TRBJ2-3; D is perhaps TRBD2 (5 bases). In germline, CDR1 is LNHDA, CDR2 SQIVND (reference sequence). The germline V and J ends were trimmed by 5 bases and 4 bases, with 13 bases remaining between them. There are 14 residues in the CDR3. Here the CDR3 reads CASSQDWRADTQYF. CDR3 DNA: TGTGCCAGTAGTCAGGACTGGAGAGCAGATACGCAGTATTTT.

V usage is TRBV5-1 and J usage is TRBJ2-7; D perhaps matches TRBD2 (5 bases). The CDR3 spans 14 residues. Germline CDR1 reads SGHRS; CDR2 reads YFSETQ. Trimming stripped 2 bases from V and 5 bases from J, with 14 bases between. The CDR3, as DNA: TGCGCCAGCAGCTTTGTTAGCGCTTTGGACGAGCAGTACTTC. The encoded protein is CASSFVSALDEQYF.

CDR3 in amino acids: CATGQRNYGYTF. The CDR3, as DNA: TGTGCCACCGGACAGCGTAACTATGGCTACACCTTC. This chain connects TRBV27 to TRBJ1-2, with D perhaps TRBD1 (6 bases). Between the trimmed V and J ends, which lost 10 bases and 1 base, there was a span of 10 bases. This CDR3 is built from 12 residues. Per germline, CDR1 MNHEY and CDR2 SMNVEV (reference sequence).

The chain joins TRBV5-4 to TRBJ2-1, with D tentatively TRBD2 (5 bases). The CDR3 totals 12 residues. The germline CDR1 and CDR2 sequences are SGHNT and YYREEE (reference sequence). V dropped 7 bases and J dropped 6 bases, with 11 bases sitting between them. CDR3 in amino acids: CASAGFGNEQFF. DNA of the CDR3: TGTGCCAGCGCGGGTTTCGGCAATGAGCAGTTCTTC.

CDR3 in DNA: TGTGCCAGCAGTTCTTACTACGAGCAGTACTTC. It is translated as CASSSYYEQYF. The chain employs TRBV6-6 and TRBJ2-7, with D unresolved. CDR3 length equals 11 residues. CDR1 and CDR2 from the germline V gene are MNHNY and SVGAGI (reference sequence). The ends were cut back, 4 bases at V and 3 bases at J, with 4 bases in the middle.

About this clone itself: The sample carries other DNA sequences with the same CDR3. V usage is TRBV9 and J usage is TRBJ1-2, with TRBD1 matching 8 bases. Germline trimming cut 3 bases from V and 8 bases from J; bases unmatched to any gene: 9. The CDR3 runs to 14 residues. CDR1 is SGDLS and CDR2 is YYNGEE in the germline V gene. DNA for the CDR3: TGTGCCAGCAGCGCCGACAGGGGTCAGGGCGGCTACACCTTC. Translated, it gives CASSADRGQGGYTF.

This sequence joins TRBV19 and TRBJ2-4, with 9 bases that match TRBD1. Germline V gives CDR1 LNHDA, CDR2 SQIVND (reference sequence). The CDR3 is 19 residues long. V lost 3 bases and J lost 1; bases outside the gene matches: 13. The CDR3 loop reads CASSMPRTGAPWAKNIQYF. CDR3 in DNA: TGTGCCAGTAGTATGCCCCGGACAGGGGCCCCGTGGGCCAAAAACATTCAGTACTTC.

The CDR3 nucleotides are TGTGCCAGCACCCGCCGGGCGGGAGGCCCCGACGAGCAGTACTTC. It codes for CASTRRAGGPDEQYF. J is TRBJ2-7 and V is TRBV2; 8 nucleotides match TRBD2. This CDR3 spans 15 amino acids. The trim removed 7 bases at V and 5 bases at J, leaving 13 bases unmatched. From germline, CDR1 is SNHLY and CDR2 FYNNEI.

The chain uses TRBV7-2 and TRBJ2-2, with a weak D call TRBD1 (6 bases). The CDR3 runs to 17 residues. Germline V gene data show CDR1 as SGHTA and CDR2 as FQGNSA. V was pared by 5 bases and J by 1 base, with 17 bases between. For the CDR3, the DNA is TGTGCCAGCAGCCAACGGGTCTTACAGGGGAACACCGGGGAGCTGTTTTTT. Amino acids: CASSQRVLQGNTGELFF.

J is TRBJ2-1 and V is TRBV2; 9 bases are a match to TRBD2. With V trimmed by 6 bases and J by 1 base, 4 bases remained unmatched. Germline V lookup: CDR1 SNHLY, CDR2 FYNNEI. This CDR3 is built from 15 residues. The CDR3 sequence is CASRLAGESYNEQFF. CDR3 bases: TGTGCCAGCAGATTAGCGGGAGAGTCCTACAATGAGCAGTTCTTC.

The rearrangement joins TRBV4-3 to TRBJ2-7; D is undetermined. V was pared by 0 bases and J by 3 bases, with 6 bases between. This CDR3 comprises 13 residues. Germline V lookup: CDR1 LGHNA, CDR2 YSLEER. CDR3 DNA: TGCGCCAGCAGCCAAGATTTATTCTACGAGCAGTACTTC. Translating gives CASSQDLFYEQYF.

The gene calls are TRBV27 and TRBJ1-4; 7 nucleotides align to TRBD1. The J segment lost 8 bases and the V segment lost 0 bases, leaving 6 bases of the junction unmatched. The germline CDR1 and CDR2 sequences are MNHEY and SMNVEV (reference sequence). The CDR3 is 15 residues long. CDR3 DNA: TGTGCCAGCAGTTTATCCGGACAGGTCAGGGAAAAACTGTTTTTT. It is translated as CASSLSGQVREKLFF.

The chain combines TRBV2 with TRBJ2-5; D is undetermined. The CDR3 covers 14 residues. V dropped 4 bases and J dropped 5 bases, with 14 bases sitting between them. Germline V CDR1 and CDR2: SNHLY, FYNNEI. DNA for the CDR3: TGTGCCAGCAGTGCTGGGCTCCCCCTCGAGACCCAGTACTTC. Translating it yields CASSAGLPLETQYF.

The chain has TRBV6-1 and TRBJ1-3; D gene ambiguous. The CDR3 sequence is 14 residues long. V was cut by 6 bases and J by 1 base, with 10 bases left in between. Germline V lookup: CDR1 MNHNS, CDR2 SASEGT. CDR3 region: CASSIVASGNTIYF. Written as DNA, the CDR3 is TGTGCCAGCAGCATAGTCGCTTCTGGAAACACCATATATTTT.

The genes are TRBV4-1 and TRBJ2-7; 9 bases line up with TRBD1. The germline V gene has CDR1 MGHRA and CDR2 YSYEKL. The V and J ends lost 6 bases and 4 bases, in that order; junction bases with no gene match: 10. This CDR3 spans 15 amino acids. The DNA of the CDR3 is TGCGCCAGCAGAACAAGACAGGGGGACGTTTACGAGCAGTACTTC. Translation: CASRTRQGDVYEQYF.

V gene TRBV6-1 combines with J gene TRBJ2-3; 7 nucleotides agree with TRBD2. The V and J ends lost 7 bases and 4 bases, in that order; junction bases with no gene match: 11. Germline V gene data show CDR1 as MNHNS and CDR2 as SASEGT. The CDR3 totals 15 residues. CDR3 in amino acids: CASTPRKGGPDTQYF. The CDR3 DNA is TGTGCCAGCACCCCCAGGAAGGGAGGGCCAGATACGCAGTATTTT.